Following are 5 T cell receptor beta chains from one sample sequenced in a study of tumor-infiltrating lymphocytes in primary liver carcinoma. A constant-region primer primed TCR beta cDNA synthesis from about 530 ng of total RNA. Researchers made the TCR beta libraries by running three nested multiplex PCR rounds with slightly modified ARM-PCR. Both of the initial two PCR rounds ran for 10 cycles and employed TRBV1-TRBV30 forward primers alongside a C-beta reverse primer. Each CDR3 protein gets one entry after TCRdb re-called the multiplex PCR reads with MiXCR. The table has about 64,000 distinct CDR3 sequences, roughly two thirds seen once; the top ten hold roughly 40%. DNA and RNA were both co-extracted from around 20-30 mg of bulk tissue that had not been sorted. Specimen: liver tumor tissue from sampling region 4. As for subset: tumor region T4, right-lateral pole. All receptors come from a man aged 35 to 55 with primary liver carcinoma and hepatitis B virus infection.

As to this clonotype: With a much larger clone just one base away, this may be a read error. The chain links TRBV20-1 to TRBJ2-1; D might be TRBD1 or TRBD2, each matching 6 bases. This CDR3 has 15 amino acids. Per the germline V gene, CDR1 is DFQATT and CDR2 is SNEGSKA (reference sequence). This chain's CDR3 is CSAPTRGGAYNVQFF. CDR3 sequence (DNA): TGCAGTGCCCCCACCAGGGGCGGGGCCTACAATGTGCAGTTCTTC.

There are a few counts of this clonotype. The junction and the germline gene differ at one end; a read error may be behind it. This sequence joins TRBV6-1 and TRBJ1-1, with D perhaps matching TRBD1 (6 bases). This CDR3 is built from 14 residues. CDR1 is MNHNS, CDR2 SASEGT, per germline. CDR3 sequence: CASTTQGGNTEALF. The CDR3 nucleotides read TGTGCCAGCACTACACAGGGCGGGAACACTGAAGCTCTCTTT.

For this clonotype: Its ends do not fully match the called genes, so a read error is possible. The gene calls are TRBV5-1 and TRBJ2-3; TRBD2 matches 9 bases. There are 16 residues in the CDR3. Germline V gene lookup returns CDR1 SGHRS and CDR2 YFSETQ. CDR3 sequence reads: CANSSLVAGATDTKYF. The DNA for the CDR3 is TGCGCCAACAGCTCCCTAGTAGCGGGAGCCACAGATACGAAGTATTTT.

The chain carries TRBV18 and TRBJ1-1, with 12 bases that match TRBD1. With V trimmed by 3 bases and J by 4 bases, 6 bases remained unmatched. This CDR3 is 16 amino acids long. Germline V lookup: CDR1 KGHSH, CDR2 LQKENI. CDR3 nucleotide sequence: TGTGCCAGCTCACCGGGACAGGGGGCGGGGATCACTGAAGCTTTCTTT. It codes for CASSPGQGAGITEAFF.

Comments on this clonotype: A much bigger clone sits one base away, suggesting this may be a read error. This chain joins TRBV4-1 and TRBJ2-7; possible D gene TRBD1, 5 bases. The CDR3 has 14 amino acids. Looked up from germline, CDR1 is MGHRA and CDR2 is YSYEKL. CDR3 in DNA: TGCGCCAGCAGCCGCACTGACAGAGGATACGAGCAGCACTTC. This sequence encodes CASSRTDRGYEQHF.